The present T cell receptor (beta chain) was sequenced within a study of blood T cells in healthy people across ages. General observations from the study: The study could not conclusively compare naive and antigen-experienced cells, given its unsorted PBMCs.

V dropped 4 bases and J dropped 10 bases, with 23 bases sitting between them. Germline V gene lookup returns CDR1 LGHDT and CDR2 YNNKEL (reference sequence). CDR3 length: 16 residues. Sample-barcoded 5' priming and a J-beta primer mix drove a second PCR of roughly 6 to 12 cycles. There were at least 3 million CDR3-containing paired-end reads obtained from each sample. Via MiXCR, TCRdb re-called the 5' RACE reads, giving one row per CDR3 protein. This table holds about 1.4 million distinct CDR3 sequences, roughly 60% found once. Comment on this clonotype: Its antigen is unidentified.

This TCR was recovered from a man younger than 30 in good health. Sequencing used blood. The rearrangement links TRBV3-1 to TRBJ2-1; maybe TRBD1 (5 bases). The CDR3 loop reads CASSPRTFSSFREQFF. The CDR3 bases are TGTGCCAGCAGCCCACGGACATTCAGTAGCTTCCGCGAGCAGTTCTTC.